This T cell receptor (beta chain) was observed in a study of shared clonotypes between healthy human individuals. Deep was the level at which the assay was run. Profiling relied on immunoSEQ multiplex PCR, and the TCRdb table lists in-frame clones only, not all of them. The sample gives 550,000 to 600,000 clones, around 80% of which show up once; 12% is in the top ten. As regards this clone: Other DNA sequences from this sample encode an identical CDR3 as well.

This CDR3 region has 14 residues. With V trimmed by 3 bases and J by 4 bases, 3 bases remained unmatched. The germline gives CDR1 MNHEY, CDR2 SMNVEV (reference sequence). V gene TRBV27 combines with J gene TRBJ2-7; 10 bases fit TRBD2. Sequenced material: PBMCs. The source of this sequence is a woman in her thirties or forties in good health. Some clones in this sample may be carry-over from other donors' samples. CDR3 amino acids: CASSLASGSYEQYF. The CDR3 nucleotides read TGTGCCAGCAGTTTGGCTAGCGGGAGTTACGAGCAGTACTTC.